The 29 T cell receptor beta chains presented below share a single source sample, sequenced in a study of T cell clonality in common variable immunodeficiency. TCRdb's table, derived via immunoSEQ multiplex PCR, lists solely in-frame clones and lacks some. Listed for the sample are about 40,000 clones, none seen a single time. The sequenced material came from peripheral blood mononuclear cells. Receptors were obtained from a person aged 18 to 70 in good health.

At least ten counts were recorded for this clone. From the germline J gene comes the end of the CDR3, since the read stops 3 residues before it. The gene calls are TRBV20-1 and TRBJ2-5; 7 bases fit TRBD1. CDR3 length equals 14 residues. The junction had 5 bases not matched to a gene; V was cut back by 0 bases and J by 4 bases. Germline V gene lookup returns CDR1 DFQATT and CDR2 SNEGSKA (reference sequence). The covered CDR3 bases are TGCAGTGCTAGAGAAACTGGGACAGCAGAGACC. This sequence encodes CSARETGTAET. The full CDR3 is CSARETGTAETQYF.

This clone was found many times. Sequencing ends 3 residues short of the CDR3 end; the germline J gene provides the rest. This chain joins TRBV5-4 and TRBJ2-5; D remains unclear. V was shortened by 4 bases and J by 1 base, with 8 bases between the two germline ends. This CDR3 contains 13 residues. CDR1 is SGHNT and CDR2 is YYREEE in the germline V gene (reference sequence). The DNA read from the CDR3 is TGTGCCAGCAGCCTGAAGGGCCAAGAGACC. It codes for CASSLKGQET. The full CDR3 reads CASSLKGQETQYF.

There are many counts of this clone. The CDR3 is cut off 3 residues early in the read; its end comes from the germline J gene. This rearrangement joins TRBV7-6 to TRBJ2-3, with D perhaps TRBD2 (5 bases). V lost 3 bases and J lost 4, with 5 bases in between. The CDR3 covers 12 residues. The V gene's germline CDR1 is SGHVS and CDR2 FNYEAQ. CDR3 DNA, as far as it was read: TGTGCCAGCAGCTTCGGGGCAGATACG. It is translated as CASSFGADT. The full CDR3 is CASSFGADTQYF.

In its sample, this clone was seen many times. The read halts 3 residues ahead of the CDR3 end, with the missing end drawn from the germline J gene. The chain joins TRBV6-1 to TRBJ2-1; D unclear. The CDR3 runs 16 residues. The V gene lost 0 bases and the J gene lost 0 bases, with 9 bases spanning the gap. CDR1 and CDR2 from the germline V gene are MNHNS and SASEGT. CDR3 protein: CASSEAPGSSYNEQFF. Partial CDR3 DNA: TGTGCCAGCAGTGAAGCCCCCGGTAGCTCCTACAATGAG.

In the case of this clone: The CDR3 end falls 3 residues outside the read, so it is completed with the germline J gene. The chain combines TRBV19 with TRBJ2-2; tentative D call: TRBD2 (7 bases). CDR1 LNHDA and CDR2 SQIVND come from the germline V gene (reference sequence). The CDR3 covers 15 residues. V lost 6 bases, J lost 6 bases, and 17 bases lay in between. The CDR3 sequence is CASRFGGHHSGELFF. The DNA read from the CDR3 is TGTGCCAGTAGATTCGGGGGGCATCATTCCGGGGAG.

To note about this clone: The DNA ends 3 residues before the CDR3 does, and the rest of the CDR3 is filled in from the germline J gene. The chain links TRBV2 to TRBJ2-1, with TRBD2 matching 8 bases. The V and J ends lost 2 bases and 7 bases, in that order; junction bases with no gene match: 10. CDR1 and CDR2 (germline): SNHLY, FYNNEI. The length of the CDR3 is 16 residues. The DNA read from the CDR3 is TGTGCCAGCAGTGAACCAGTAGCGGGATTGGATAATGAG. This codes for CASSEPVAGLDNE. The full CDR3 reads CASSEPVAGLDNEQFF.

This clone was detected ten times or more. The CDR3 is CASIPDWAGGPKSSYNEQFF. The sequenced part of the CDR3 DNA is TGTGCCAGCATCCCAGACTGGGCGGGAGGCCCAAAGAGCTCCTACAATGAG. This chain joins TRBV4-2 and TRBJ2-1; 8 nucleotides agree with TRBD2. The CDR3 end lies 3 residues beyond the end of the read and is filled in from the germline J gene. This CDR3 comprises 20 residues. The V and J ends lost 7 bases and 0 bases, in that order; junction bases with no gene match: 20. Germline CDR1 and CDR2: LGHNA and YNFKEQ.

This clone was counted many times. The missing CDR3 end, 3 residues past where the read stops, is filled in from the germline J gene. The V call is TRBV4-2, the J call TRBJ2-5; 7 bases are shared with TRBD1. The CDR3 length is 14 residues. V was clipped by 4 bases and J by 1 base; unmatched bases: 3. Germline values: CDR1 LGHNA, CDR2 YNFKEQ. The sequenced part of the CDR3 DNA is TGTGCCAGCAGCCCGACAGGGATCCAAGAGACC. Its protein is CASSPTGIQET. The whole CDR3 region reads CASSPTGIQETQYF.

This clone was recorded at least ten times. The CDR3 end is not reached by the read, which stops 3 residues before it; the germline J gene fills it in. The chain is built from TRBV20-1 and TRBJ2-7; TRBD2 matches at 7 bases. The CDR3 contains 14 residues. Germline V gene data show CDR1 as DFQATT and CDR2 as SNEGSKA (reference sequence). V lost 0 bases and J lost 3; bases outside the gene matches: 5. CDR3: CSARDLGGSYEQYF. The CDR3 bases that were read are TGCAGTGCTAGAGATCTCGGCGGGAGCTACGAG.

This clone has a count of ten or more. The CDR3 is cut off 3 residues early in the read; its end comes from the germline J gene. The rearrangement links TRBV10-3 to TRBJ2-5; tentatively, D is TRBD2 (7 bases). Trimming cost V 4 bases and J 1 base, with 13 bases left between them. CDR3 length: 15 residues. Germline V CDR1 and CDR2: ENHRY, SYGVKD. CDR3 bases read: TGTGCCATCAGTGCCCATGGGGGGGCCCAAGAGACC. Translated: CAISAHGGAQET. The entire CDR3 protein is CAISAHGGAQETQYF.

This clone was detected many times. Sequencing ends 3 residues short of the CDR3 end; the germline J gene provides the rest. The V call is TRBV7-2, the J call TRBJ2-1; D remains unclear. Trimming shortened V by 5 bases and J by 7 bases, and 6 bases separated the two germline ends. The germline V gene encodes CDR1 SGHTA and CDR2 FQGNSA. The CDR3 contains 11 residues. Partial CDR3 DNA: TGTGCCAGCAGCCCATTTAATGAG. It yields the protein CASSPFNE. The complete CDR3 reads CASSPFNEQFF.

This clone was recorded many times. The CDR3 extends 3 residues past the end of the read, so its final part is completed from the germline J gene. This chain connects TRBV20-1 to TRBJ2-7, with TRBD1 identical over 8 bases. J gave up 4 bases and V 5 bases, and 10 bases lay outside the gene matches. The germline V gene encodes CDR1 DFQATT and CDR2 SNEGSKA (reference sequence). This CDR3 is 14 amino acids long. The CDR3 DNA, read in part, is TGCAGTGCTGAACGCCCAGGGGGCGGTTACGAG. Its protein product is CSAERPGGGYE. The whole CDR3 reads CSAERPGGGYEQYF.

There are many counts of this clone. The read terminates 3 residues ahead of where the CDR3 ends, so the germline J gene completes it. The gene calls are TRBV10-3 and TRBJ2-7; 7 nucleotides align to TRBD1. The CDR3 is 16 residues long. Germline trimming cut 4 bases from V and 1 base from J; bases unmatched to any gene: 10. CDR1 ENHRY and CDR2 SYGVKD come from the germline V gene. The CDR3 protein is CAISVSRGTSSYEQYF. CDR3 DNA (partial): TGTGCCATCAGTGTCTCCAGGGGGACATCGTCCTACGAG.

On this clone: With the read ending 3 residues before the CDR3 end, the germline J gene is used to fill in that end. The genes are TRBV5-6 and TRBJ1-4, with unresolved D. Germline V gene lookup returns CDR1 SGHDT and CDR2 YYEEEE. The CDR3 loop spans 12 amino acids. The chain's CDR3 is CASSRLVSPLFF. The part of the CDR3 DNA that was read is TGTGCCAGCAGCCGGTTGGTATCACCA.

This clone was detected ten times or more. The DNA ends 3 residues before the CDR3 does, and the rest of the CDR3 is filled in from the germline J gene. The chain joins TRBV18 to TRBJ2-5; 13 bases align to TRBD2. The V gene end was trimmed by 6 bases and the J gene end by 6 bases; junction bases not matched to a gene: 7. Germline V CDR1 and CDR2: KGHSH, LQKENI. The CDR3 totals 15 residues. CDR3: CASSLGTSGMQTQYF. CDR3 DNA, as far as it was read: TGTGCCAGCTCCCTGGGGACTAGCGGGATGCAGACC.

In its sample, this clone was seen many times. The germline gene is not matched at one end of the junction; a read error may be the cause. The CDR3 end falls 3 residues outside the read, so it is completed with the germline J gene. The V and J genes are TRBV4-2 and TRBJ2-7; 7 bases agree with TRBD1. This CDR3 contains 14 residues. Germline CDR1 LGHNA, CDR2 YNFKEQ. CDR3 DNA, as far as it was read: TGCGCCAGCAGCAGAACAGGGGCCTCCTACGAG. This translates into CASSRTGASYE. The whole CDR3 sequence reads CASSRTGASYEQYF.

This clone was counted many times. CDR3 protein: CASSDDREFDNEQYF. The covered CDR3 bases are TGTGCCAGCAGTGACGACAGGGAATTTGATAACGAG. The V and J genes are TRBV6-1 and TRBJ2-7; 7 bases align to TRBD1. The read ends 3 residues before the CDR3 terminus; that terminus is restored from the germline J gene. Losses at the gene ends were 3 bases for V and 5 bases for J; bases not matched to a gene: 10. Germline V gene data show CDR1 as MNHNS and CDR2 as SASEGT. The CDR3 is made up of 15 amino acids.

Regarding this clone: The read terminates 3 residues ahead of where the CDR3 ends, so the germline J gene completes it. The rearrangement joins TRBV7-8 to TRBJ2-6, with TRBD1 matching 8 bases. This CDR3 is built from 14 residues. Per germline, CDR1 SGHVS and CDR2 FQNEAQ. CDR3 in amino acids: CAAGQGTGANVLTF. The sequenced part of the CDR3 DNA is TGTGCAGCAGGACAGGGAACCGGGGCCAACGTC.

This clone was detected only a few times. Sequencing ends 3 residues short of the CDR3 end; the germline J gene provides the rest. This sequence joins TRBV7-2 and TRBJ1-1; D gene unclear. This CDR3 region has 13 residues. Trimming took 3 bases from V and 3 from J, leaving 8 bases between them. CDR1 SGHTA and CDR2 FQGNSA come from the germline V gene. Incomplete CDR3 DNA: TGTGCCAGCAGCTTTAAGAAGGACACTGAA. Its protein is CASSFKKDTE. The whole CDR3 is CASSFKKDTEAFF.

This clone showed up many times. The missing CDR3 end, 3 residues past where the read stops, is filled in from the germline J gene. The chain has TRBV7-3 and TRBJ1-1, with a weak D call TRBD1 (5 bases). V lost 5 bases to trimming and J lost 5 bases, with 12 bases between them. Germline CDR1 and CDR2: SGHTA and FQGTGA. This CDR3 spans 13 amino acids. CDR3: CASSPAGITEAFF. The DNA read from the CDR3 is TGTGCCAGCAGCCCCGCAGGGATTACTGAA.

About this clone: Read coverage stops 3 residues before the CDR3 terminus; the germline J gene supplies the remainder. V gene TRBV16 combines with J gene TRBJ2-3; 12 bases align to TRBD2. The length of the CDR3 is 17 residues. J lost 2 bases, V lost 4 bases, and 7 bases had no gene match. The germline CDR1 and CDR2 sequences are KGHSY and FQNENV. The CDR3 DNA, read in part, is TGTGCCAGCAGCCTGAGGACTAGCGGGACCAACACAGATACG. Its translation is CASSLRTSGTNTDT. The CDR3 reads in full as CASSLRTSGTNTDTQYF.

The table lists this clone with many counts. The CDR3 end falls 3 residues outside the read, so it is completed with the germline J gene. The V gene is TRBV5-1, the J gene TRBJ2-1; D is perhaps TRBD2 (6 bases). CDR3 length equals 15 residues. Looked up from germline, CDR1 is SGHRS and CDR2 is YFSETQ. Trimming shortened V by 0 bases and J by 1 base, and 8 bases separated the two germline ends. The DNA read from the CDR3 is TGCGCCAGCAGCTTGGAGGCGGGATCCTACAATGAG. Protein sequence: CASSLEAGSYNE. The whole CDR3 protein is CASSLEAGSYNEQFF.

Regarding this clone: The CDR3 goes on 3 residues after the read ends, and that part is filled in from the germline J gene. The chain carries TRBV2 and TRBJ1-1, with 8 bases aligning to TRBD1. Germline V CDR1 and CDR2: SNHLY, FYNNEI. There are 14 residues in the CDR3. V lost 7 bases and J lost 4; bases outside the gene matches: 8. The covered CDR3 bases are TGTGCCAGCACCAAAACAGGGGGAGGCACTGAA. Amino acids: CASTKTGGGTE. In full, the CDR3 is CASTKTGGGTEAFF.

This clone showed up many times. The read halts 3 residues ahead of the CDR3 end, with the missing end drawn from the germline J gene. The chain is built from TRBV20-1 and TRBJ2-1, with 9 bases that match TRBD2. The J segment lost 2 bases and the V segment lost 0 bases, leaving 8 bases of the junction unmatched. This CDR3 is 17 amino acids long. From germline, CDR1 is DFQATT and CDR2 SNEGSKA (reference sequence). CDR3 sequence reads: CSARDWVSGRTYNEQFF. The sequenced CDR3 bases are TGCAGTGCTAGAGATTGGGTTAGCGGGAGAACCTACAATGAG.

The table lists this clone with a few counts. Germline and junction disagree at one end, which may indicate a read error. Incomplete CDR3 DNA: TGTGCTAGCAGCTTACAGGCGGGTACCGACAATGAC. This codes for CASSLQAGTDND. The entire CDR3 reads CASSLQAGTDNDYTF. The V call is TRBV7-7, the J call TRBJ1-2; TRBD1 might be the D (5 bases). The read ends 3 residues before the CDR3 terminus; that terminus is restored from the germline J gene. CDR1 is SSHAT and CDR2 is FNYEAQ in the germline V gene (reference sequence). There are 15 residues in the CDR3.

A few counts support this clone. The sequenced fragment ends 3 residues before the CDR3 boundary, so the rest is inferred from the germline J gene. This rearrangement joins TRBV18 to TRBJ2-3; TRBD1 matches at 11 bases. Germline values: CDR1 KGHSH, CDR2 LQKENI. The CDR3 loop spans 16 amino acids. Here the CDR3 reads CASSPGDRGGNQPQYF. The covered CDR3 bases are TGTGCCAGCTCACCTGGGGACAGGGGGGGCAATCAGCCG.

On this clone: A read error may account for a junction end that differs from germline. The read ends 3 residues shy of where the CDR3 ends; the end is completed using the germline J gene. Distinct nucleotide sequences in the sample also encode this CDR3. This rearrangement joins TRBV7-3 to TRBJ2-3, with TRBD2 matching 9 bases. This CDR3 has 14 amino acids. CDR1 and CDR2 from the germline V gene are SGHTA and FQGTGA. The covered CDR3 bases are TGCGCCAGCAGCATTCTAGCGGGAAGGGATACG. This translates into CASSILAGRDT. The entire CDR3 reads CASSILAGRDTQYF.

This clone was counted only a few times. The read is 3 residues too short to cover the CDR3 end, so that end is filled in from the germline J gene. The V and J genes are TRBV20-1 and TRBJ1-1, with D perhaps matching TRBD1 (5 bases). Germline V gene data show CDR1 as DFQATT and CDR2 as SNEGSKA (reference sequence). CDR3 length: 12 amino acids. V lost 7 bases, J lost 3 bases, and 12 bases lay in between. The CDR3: CSEGSRDTEAFF. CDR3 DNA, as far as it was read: TGCAGTGAGGGGAGTAGGGACACTGAA.

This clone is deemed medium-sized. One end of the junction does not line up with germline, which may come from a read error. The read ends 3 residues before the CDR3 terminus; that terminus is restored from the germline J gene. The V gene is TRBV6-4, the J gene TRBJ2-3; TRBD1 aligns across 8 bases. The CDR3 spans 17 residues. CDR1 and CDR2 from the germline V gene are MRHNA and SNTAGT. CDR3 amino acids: CASSDSVDRVFVDTQYF. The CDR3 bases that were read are TGTGCCAGCAGCGACTCGGTGGACAGGGTCTTTGTAGATACG.